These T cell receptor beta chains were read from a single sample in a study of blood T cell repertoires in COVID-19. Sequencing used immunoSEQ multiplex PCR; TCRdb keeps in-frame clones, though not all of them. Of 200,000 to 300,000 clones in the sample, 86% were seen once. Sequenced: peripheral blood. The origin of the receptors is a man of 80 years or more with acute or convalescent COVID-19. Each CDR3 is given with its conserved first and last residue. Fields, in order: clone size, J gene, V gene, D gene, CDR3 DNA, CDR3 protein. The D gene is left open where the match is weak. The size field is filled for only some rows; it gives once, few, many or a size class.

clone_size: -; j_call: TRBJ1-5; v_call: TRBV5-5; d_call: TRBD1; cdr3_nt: TGTGCCAGCAGCTTGGTGGGGGCGGGACAGGGAGGCGGCCAGCCCCAGCATTTT; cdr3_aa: CASSLVGAGQGGGQPQHF
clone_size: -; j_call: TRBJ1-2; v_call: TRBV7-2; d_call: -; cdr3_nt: TGTGCCAGCAGCTTAGGAAGGGGTCTAAACTATGGCTACACCTTC; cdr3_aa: CASSLGRGLNYGYTF
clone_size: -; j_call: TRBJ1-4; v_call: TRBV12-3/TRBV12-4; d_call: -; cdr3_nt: TGTGCCAGCAGTTTTCACAGGGACGAAAAACTGTTTTTT; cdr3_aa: CASSFHRDEKLFF
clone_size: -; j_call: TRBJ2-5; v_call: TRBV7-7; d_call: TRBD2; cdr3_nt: TGTGCTAGCAGCTTAGCCCCAGCGGGGGGGCCCTTCGAGACCCAGTACTTC; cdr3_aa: CASSLAPAGGPFETQYF
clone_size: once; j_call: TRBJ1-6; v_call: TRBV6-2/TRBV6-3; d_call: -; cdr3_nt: TGTGCCAGCAGTCCCGGGACAAGGAGCTCCTATAATTCACCCCTCCACTTT; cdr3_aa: CASSPGTRSSYNSPLHF
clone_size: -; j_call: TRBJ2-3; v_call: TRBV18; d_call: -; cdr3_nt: TGTGCCAGCTCACTGGCAGAATACACAGATACGCAGTATTTT; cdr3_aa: CASSLAEYTDTQYF
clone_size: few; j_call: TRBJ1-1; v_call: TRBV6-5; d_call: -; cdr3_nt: TGTGCCAGCAGTTACTCGAGTCTCCTGAACACTGAAGCTTTCTTT; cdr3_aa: CASSYSSLLNTEAFF
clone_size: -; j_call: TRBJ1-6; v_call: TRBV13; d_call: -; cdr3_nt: TGTGCCAGCAGCTTATCGGGGAGGTATAATTCACCCCTCCACTTT; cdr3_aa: CASSLSGRYNSPLHF
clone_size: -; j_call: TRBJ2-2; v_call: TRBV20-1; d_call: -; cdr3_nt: TGCAGTGCTACGAGTACCGGGGAGCTGTTTTTT; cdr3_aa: CSATSTGELFF
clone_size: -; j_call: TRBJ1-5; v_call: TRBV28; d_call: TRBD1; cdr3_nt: TGTGCCAGCAGTCCGCCCGCCAGGGGGCTTCAGCCCCAGCATTTT; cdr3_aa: CASSPPARGLQPQHF
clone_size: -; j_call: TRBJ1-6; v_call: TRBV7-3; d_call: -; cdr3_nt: TGTGCCAGCGGGAAGGGGCAGAATTCACCCCTCCACTTT; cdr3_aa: CASGKGQNSPLHF
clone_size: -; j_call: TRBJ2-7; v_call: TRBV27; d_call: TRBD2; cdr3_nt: TGTGCCAGCAAAAACCAGGGGCTAGCGGGGACCTACGAGCAGTACTTC; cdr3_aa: CASKNQGLAGTYEQYF
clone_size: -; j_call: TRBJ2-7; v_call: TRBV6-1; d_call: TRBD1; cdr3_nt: TGTGCCAGCAGTGTAAAGACAGGGTACAACTCCTACGAGCAGTACTTC; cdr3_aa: CASSVKTGYNSYEQYF
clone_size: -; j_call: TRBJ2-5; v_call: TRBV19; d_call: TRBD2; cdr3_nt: TGTGCCAGTAGTTTTATAGCGGGGGAGCAAGAGACCCAGTACTTC; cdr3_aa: CASSFIAGEQETQYF
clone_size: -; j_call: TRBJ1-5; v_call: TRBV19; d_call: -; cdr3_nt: TGTGCCAGTCTACCTACAGGGTTCCCAAATCAGCCCCAGCATTTT; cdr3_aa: CASLPTGFPNQPQHF
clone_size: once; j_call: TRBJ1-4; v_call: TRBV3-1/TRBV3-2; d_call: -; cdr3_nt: TGTGCCAGCAGCCAAAGAGGGATGCCTAATGAAAAACTGTTTTTT; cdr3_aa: CASSQRGMPNEKLFF
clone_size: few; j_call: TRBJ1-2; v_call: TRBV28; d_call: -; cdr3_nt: TGTGCCAGCAGTTTACGGGGAAGCGGCTACACCTTC; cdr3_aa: CASSLRGSGYTF
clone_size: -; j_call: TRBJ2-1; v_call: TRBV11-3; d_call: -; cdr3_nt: TGTGCCAGCAGCTTAGTTCGGGGTAGTAATGAGCAGTTCTTC; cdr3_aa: CASSLVRGSNEQFF
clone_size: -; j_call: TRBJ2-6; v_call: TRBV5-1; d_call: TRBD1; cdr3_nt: TGCGCCAGCCGGGACAGTTCCTTCTCTGGGGCCAACGTCCTGACTTTC; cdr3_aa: CASRDSSFSGANVLTF
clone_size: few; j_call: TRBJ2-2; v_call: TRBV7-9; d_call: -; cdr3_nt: TGTGCCAGCAGCTCATCCACCGGGGAGCTGTTTTTT; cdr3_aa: CASSSSTGELFF
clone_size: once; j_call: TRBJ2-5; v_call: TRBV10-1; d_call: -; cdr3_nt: TGCGCCAACCTGCGCGAGCAAGAGACCCAGTACTTC; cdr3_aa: CANLREQETQYF
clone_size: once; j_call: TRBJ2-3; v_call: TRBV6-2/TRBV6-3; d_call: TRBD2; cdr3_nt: TGTGCCAGCAGTTGGGGACTAGCCTTCGGGGGCACAGATACGCAGTATTTT; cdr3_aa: CASSWGLAFGGTDTQYF
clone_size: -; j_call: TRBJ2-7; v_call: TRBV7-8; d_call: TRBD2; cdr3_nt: TGTGCCAGCAGCGTCACTAGCGGGGTTAACTACGAGCAGTACTTC; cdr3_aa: CASSVTSGVNYEQYF
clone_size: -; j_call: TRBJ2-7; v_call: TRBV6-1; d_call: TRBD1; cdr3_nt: TGTGCCAGCAGGACAATGCCGACAGGGCGCGACGAGCAGTACTTC; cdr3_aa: CASRTMPTGRDEQYF
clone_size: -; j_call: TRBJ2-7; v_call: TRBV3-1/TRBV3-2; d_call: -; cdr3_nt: TGTGCCAGCAGCCAAGTTCCCGGACTCACCCCCGAGCAGTACTTC; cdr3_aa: CASSQVPGLTPEQYF
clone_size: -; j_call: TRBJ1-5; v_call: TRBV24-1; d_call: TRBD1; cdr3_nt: TGTGCCACCAGTGATTTAGGGACAGGGGATCAGCCCCAGCATTTT; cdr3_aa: CATSDLGTGDQPQHF
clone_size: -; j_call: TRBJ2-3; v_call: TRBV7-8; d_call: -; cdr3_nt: TGTGCCAGCAGCCTGCCGGCAGATACGCAGTATTTT; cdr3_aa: CASSLPADTQYF
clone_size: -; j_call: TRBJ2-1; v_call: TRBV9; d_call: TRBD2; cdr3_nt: TGTGCCAGCAGCCTTTCCGGGACTAGCGGGAGTAATGAGCAGTTCTTC; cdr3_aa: CASSLSGTSGSNEQFF
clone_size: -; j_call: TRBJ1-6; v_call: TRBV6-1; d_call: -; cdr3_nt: TGTGCCAGCAGTGATGGAGGGTCGGAACGGGTCGGTTCACCCCTCCACTTT; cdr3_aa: CASSDGGSERVGSPLHF
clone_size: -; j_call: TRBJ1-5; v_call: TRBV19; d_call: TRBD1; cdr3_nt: TGTGCCAGTCGGACAGGGCCGAGCAATCAGCCCCAGCATTTT; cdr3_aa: CASRTGPSNQPQHF
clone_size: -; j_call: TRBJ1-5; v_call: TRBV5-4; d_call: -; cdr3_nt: TGTGCCCTCTCCGCGGGGCCTGGTGAACAGCCCCAGCATTTT; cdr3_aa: CALSAGPGEQPQHF
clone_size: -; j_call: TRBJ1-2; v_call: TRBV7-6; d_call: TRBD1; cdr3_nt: TGTGCCAGCAGCGTCGACAGGGACTATGGCTACACCTTC; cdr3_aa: CASSVDRDYGYTF
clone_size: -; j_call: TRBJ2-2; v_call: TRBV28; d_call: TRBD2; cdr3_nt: TGTGCCAGCAGTACCCCCGGGGGGGGCGGGGAGCTGTTTTTT; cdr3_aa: CASSTPGGGGELFF
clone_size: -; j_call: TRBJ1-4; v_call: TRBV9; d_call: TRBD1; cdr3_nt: TGTGCCAGCAGCGTAGGACAGGGGATCGCTAATGAAAAACTGTTTTTT; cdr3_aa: CASSVGQGIANEKLFF
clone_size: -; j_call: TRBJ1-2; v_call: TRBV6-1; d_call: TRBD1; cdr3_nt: TGTGCCAGCAGTGAAGCAGCAGGGGGACGAACAGACTATGGCTACACCTTC; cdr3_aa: CASSEAAGGRTDYGYTF
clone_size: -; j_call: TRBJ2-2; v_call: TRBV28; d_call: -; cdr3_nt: TGTGCCAGCAGTTTAGCGGGTATGGGCGGGGAGCTGTTTTTT; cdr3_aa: CASSLAGMGGELFF
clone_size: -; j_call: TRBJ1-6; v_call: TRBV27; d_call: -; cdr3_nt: TGTGCCAGCAGTTTATCACGGCAGGGGATATCCTATAATTCACCCCTCCACTTT; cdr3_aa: CASSLSRQGISYNSPLHF
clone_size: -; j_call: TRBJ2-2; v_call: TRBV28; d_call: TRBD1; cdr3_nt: TGTGCCAGCAGTTTCCCTCTGACAGGGACCGGGGAGCTGTTTTTT; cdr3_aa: CASSFPLTGTGELFF
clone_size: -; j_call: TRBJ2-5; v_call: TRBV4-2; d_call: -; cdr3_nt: TGTGCCAGCAGCCAGAACCTAGGCCCGGCAGAGACCCAGTACTTC; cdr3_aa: CASSQNLGPAETQYF
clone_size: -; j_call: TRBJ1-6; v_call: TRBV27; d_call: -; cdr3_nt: TGTGCCAGCAGTTCCGTGAATTCACCCCTCCACTTT; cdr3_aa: CASSSVNSPLHF
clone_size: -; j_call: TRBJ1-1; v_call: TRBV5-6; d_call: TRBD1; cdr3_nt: TGTGCCAGCAGCTTGGCGGGAGGGGGCGAAGCTTTCTTT; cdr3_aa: CASSLAGGGEAFF
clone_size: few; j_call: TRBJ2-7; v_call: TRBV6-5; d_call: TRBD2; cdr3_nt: TGTGCCAGCAGGGCGGGGGGGTCGAACGAGCAGTACTTC; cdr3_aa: CASRAGGSNEQYF
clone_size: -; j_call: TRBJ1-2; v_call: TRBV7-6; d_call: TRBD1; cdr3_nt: TGTGCCAGCAGCCCTCTGGTGCCGGGGACAGCTAACTATGGCTACACCTTC; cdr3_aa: CASSPLVPGTANYGYTF
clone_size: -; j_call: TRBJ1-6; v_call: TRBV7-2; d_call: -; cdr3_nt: TGTGCCAGCAGCTTATCCCTCACAGCTACACCCCTCCACTTT; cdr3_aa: CASSLSLTATPLHF
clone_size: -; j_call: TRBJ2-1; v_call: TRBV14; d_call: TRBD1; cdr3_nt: TGTGCCAGCAGCTTCCGACAGGGGATTTTAAATGAGCAGTTCTTC; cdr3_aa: CASSFRQGILNEQFF
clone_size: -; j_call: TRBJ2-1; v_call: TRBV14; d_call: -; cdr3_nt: TGTGCCAGCAGCCAAGACGGTGTCTATGAGCAGTTCTTC; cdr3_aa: CASSQDGVYEQFF
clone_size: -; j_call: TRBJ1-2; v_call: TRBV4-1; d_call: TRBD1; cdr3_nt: TGCGCCAGCTCCAGACAGGGGACGCTGGACTATGGCTACACCTTC; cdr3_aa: CASSRQGTLDYGYTF
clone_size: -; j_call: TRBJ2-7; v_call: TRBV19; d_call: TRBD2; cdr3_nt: TGTGCCAGTAGTATTGGGCGGGAGGCGCCCTACGAGCAGTACTTC; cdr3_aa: CASSIGREAPYEQYF
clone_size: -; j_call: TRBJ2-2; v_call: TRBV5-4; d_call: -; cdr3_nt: TGTGCCAGCAGCTTGGGACAGTCGAACACCGGGGAGCTGTTTTTT; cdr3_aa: CASSLGQSNTGELFF
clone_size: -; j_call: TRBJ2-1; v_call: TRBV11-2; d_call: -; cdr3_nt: TGTGCCAGCAAGTCAGGTGTTAGTAATGAGCAGTTCTTC; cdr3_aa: CASKSGVSNEQFF
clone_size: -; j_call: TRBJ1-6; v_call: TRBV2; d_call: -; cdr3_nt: TGTGCCAGCAAGGCAGGGATGAATTCACCCCTCCACTTT; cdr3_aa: CASKAGMNSPLHF
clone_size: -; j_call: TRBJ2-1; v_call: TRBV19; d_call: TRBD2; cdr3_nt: TGTGCCAGTAGTATGGACCTAGCGGGACACAATGAGCAGTTCTTC; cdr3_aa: CASSMDLAGHNEQFF
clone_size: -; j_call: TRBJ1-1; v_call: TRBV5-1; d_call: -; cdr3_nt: TGCGCCAGCAGCTTGTCCCCGGGAGGAACTGAAGCTTTCTTT; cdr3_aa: CASSLSPGGTEAFF
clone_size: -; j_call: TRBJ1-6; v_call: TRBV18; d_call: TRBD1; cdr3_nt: TGTGCCAGCTCACCCCCGACAGGGGTAGGAAATTCACCCCTCCACTTT; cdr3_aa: CASSPPTGVGNSPLHF